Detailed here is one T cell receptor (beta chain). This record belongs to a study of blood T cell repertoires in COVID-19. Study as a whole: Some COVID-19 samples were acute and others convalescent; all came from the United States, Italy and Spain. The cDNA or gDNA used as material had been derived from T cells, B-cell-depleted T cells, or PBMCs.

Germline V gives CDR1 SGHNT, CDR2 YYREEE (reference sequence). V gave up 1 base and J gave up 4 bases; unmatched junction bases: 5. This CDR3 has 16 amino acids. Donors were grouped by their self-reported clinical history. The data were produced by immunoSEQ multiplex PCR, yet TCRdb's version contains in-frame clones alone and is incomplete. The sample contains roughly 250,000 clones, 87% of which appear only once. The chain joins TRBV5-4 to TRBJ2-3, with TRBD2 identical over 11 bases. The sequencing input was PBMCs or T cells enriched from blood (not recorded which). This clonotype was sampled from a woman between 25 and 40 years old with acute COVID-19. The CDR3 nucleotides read TGTGCCAGCAGCTTGCGGCTAGCGGGAGGATCAGATACGCAGTATTTT. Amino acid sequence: CASSLRLAGGSDTQYF.